The following is a TCR beta chain sequence with its context. Its specific antigen is unknown. Nothing much larger sits one base from this clone, and base qualities are not available. The data originate from a study of PD-1 blockade in classical Hodgkin lymphoma (TCRdb year 2020). Some background on the complete study: Nivolumab dosing was 3 mg/kg intravenously every 2 weeks, continuing until either disease progression or unacceptable toxicity. The study used CyTOF and TCR beta sequencing to define a peripheral blood immune signature of response to PD-1 blockade in classical Hodgkin lymphoma.

General conclusions and limits of the study: Newly diagnosed patients were reported to have lower baseline TCR diversity than healthy donors, and relapsed/refractory patients were reported to have lower baseline TCR diversity still. Baseline diversity similar to that of newly diagnosed patients was observed in trial patients achieving complete response, whereas significantly lower diversity was observed in partial responders and progressors. A significant rise by C4D1 was seen in CD4+ but not CD8+ TCR diversity (p=0.0027 vs p=0.16), with the rise being most apparent in complete responders (p=0.02). Lower diversity was seen in patients whose nivolumab began less than 1 year after ASCT, and these patients were left out of later analyses so that immune reconstitution would not confound the results. The study covered only a single clinical trial cohort, and the causes of the repertoire differences, possibly disease activity or prior therapy, were still not defined.

Genomic DNA was extracted with the Qiagen DNeasy kit from unsorted PBMCs and from negatively selected CD4+ and CD8+ fractions. Using primers that anneal to V and J segments, immunoSEQ multiplex PCR amplified the TCR beta CDR3 regions. A synthetic immune receptor repertoire was used to minimize amplification bias, and remaining bias was computationally removed after sequencing. The original pipeline was this. Repertoire diversity was quantified as the Shannon entropy index using custom Python scripts. The unsorted, CD4+ and CD8+ repertoires were each analyzed separately, with the exception of combined analyses, where CD4+ and CD8+ sequences were merged in silico. Clonal expansion was defined as at least a 2-fold frequency increase after treatment relative to C1D1, with a pseudocount of 0.5 for undetected baseline clones. Clones with 0 or 1 copy at C1D1 were defined as singleton clones, while clones with 2 or more copies were defined as non-singleton clones. Clones expanded in unsorted samples were assigned a CD4+, CD8+ or unknown annotation through matching of protein sequences in sorted samples from the same patient. Wilcoxon tests were applied to paired samples to test diversity changes from C1D1 to C4D1. This is the immuneACCESS table as TCRdb keeps it, with only in-frame sequences that have V and J called. A part of the clones is gone; compared with another copy, unresolved V genes explain less than half, and the rest is unexplained. V, J and clone size were drawn from that table, and D and trimming were deduced from the DNA. The sample table lists tens of thousands of clones, about three quarters of them with a count of one. The ten largest clones represent approximately 9.9% of the sample.

The germline V gene provides CDR1 SGHTA and CDR2 FQGNSA. Relative to germline, V is missing 5 bases and J is missing 6 bases, with 6 bases of the junction outside any gene match. There are 14 amino acids in the CDR3, from cysteine to phenylalanine inclusive. Only the CDR3 part of the read is kept: 42 bases, read in frame from the first base. The time point label on this specimen signifies: cycle 1 day 1 (C1D1), immediately before nivolumab initiation. Every trial patient had relapsed following autologous stem cell transplantation, and prior brentuximab vedotin exposure was what differed among cohorts A, B and C. The trial cohort included 45 to 65 patients with relapsed/refractory classical Hodgkin lymphoma, and each patient had a best overall response of complete response, partial response or progressive disease. Trial patients were treated with single-agent nivolumab in the multi-cohort phase II CheckMate 205 trial. An independent review committee assessed best overall response by applying the 2007 International Working Group response criteria. Trial PBMCs were collected immediately before nivolumab initiation (C1D1) and during therapy at cycle 2 day 1 and cycle 4 day 1. Peripheral blood was collected in 8 mL Vacutainer Cell Preparation Tubes, from which PBMCs were isolated by centrifugation and then cryopreserved.

Here the sequenced sample was peripheral blood mononuclear cells (PBMCs), taken at baseline. This TCR was recovered from a human donor with classical Hodgkin lymphoma. Recombination linked TRBV7-2 to TRBJ1-3; 8 bases in the middle match TRBD1. The CDR3: CASSTQGEVNTIYF. The base sequence is TGTGCCAGCAGCACACAGGGGGAAGTAAACACCATATATTTT.